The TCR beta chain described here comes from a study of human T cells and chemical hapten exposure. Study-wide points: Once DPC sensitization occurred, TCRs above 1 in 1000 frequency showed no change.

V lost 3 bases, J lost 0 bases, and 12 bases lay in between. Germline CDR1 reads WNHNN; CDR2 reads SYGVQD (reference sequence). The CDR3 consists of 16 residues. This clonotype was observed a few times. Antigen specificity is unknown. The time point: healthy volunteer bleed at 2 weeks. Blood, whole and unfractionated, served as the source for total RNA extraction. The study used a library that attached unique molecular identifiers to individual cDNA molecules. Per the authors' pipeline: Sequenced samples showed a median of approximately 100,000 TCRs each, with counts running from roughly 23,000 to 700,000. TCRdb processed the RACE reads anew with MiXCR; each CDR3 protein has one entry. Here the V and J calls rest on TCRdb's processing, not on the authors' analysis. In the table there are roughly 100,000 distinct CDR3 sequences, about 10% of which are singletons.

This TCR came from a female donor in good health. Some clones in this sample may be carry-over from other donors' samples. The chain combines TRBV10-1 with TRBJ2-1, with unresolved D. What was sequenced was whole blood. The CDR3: CASSDLSPSSYNEQFF. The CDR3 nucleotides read TGCGCCAGCAGTGACCTTAGCCCCAGCTCCTACAATGAGCAGTTCTTC.